The sequence of this T cell receptor beta chain was determined in a study of blood T cell repertoires in COVID-19. Whole-study context: PBMCs, B-cell-depleted T cells, or T cells provided the cDNA or gDNA that made up the material.

In the original processing: Amplification of reference gene primers provided the estimated nucleated cell counts. Data came from immunoSEQ multiplex PCR; TCRdb stores just in-frame clones and leaves some out. The V and J calls and the clone size are those of that table, but D and trimming were determined from the DNA. The repertoire consists of about 130,000 clones, with about 80% occurring once and the leading ten covering roughly 10%. Trimming cost V 3 bases and J 3 bases; bases outside gene matches: 5. The CDR3 is made up of 15 amino acids. Germline CDR1 and CDR2: KGHDR and SFDVKD. The material sequenced was peripheral blood. The J gene is TRBJ1-1, the V gene TRBV24-1; 8 bases fit TRBD1. The sequence was obtained from a man aged 60 to 69 with acute or convalescent COVID-19. For the CDR3, the DNA is TGTGCCACCAGTGATAACAGGGGGGGGGACACTGAAGCTTTCTTT. This sequence encodes CATSDNRGGDTEAFF.